The table lists the clone carrying this TCR beta chain with a few counts. Its antigen is unknown. Amplified TCR beta CDR3 regions were obtained using RNA transcripts as template. HTBI primers served in a first-round RT-PCR, which a second-round multiplex PCR followed. One entry per CDR3 protein results from TCRdb running MiXCR on the multiplex PCR reads. This table has hundreds of thousands of distinct CDR3 sequences, roughly two fifths appearing once. Germline CDR1 is MDHEN and CDR2 is SYDVKM. Losses at the gene ends were 2 bases for V and 10 bases for J; bases not matched to a gene: 4. The CDR3 has 14 amino acids. The data were obtained in a study of Graves' ophthalmopathy and Graves' hyperthyroidism. Clinicians diagnosed using symptoms, serum thyroxine, TRAb, thyroid ultrasound and orbital computed tomography. Overall study results and limits: Most expanded thyroid clonotypes above 0.001 frequency also appeared in blood.

This clonotype originated in an adult man with Graves' ophthalmopathy. This chain uses TRBV28 with TRBJ1-6; 8 bases line up with TRBD1. The sample comprised peripheral blood. In nucleotides, the CDR3 is TGTGCCAGCAGTTTAGACGGGACAGGATCACCCCTCCACTTT. Protein: CASSLDGTGSPLHF.